This TCR beta chain was retrieved from a study of CD8+ T cells in alopecia areata. Trimming cost V 1 base and J 7 bases, with 13 bases left between them. CDR1 is LGHNA and CDR2 is YNFKEQ in the germline V gene. The CDR3 extends over 14 amino acids. Following RNA extraction, reverse transcription yielded cDNA that acted as the sequencing template. Assay used: immunoSEQ multiplex PCR; TCRdb lists only in-frame clones, some missing. This table holds 150,000 to 200,000 clones, 67% found once. This clone was detected only a few times. Peripheral blood, together with lesional scalp punch biopsies, was collected from alopecia areata patients.

The sequence came from a human donor with alopecia areata. J is TRBJ1-1 and V is TRBV4-2; D possibly corresponds to TRBD1 (5 bases). The sample consisted of CD8+ T cells sorted from blood, taken at week 0. DNA of the CDR3: TGTGCCAGCAGCCAAGGGGGCAGTTTGGGTGAAGCTTTCTTT. This sequence encodes CASSQGGSLGEAFF.